Listed here is a single T cell receptor beta chain. Libraries were prepared by immunoSEQ multiplex PCR; TCRdb keeps only in-frame clonotypes and omits some of them. Of under 450,000 clones in the sample, 90% were seen once. This sample is part of a study of control samples from healthy donors and cancer patients. Germline CDR1 SGHTA, CDR2 FQGTGA. V was pared by 5 bases and J by 5 bases, with 15 bases between. The CDR3 covers 15 residues. The TCR was taken from a man between 40 and 49 years old with head and neck cancer. The sample comprised PBMCs. The rearrangement uses TRBV7-3 and TRBJ2-2; D is perhaps TRBD1 or TRBD2 (6 bases each). CDR3 DNA sequence: TGTGCCAGCAGCCCGGGGGCGGCTGCGACCGGGGAGCTGTTTTTT. Translated, it gives CASSPGAAATGELFF.